This TCR beta chain was found in a study of patients and donors after allogeneic stem cell transplantation. This clonotype was seen ten or more times. Germline CDR1 reads DFQATT; CDR2 reads SNEGSKA (reference sequence). CDR3 length: 14 residues. With 5 bases clipped from V and 3 bases from J, the junction kept 6 bases outside the gene matches. MiXCR was run by TCRdb on the RT-PCR reads, yielding one entry per CDR3 protein. The sample has 70,000 to 100,000 distinct CDR3 sequences, around 5% seen once; the top ten hold 2.6%. Sequencing used blood, either unsorted or a sorted T cell fraction (not recorded which). The V gene is TRBV20-1, the J gene TRBJ2-1; 8 bases are shared with TRBD2. This TCR was recovered from a human donor who was either an allogeneic HSCT recipient or a stem cell or donor lymphocyte infusion donor (not recorded which). It is not recorded whose cells these are; they may come from a transplant donor. CDR3 sequence reads: CSAALAGNYNEQFF. The DNA for the CDR3 is TGCAGTGCTGCGCTAGCGGGCAACTACAATGAGCAGTTCTTC.